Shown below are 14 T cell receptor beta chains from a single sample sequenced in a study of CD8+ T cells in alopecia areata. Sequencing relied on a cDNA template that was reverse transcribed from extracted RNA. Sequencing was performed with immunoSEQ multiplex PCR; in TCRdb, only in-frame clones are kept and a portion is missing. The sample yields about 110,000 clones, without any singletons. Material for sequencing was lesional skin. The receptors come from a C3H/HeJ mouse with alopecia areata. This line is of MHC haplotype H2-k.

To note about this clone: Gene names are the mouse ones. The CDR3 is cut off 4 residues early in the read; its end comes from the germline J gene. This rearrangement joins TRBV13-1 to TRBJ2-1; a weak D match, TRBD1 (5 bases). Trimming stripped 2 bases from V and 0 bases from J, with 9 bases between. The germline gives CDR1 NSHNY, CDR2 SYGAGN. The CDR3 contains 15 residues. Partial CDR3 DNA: TGTGCCAGCAGTGAAGGACAATATAACTATGCT. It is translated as CASSEGQYNYA. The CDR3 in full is CASSEGQYNYAEQFF.

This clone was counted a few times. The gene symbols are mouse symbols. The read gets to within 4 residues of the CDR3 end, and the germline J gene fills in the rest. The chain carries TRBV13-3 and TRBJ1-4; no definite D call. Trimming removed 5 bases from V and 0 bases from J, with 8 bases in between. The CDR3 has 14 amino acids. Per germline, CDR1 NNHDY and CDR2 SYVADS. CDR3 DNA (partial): TGTGCCAGCAGGAAGACAATTTCCAACGAA. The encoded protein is CASRKTISNE. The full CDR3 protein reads CASRKTISNERLFF.

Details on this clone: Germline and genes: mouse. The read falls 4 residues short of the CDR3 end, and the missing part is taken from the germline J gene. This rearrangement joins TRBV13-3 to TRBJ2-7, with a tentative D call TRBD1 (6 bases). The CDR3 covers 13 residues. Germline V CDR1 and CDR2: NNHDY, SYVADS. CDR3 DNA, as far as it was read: TGTGCCAGCAGTGGCCGGGACACAAAT. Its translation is CASSGRDTN. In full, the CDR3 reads CASSGRDTNEQYF.

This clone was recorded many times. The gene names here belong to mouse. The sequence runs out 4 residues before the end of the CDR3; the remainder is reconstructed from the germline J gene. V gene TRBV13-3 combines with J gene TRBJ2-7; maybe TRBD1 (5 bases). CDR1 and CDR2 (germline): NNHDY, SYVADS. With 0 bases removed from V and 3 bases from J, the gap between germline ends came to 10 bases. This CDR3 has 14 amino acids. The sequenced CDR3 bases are TGTGCCAGCAGTGATGCATCGGACAACTAT. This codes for CASSDASDNY. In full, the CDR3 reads CASSDASDNYEQYF.

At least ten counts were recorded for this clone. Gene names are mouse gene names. CDR3 DNA, as far as it was read: TGTGCCAGCAGTGACCCGGGACTGGGGGGCAACTATGCT. Translating it yields CASSDPGLGGNYA. The full-length CDR3 reads as CASSDPGLGGNYAEQFF. The rearrangement links TRBV13-3 to TRBJ2-1; 12 nucleotides match TRBD2. The read terminates 4 residues ahead of where the CDR3 ends, so the germline J gene completes it. This CDR3 contains 17 residues. Trimming removed 2 bases from V and 1 base from J; junction bases left unmatched: 4. From germline, CDR1 is NNHDY and CDR2 SYVADS.

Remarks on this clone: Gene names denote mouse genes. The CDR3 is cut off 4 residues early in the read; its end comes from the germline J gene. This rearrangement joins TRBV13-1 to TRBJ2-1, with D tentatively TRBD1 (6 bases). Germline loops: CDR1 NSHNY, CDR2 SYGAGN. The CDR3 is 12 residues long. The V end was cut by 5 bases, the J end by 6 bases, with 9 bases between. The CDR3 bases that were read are TGTGCCAGCAGAACAGGGTTTGCT. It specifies CASRTGFA. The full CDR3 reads CASRTGFAEQFF.

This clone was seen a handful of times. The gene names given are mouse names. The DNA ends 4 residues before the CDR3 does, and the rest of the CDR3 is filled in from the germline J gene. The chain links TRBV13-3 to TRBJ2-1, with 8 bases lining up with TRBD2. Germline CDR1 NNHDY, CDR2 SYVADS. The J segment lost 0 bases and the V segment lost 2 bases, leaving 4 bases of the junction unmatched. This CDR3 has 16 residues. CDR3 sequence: CASSELWGDNYAEQFF. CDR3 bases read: TGTGCCAGCAGTGAACTCTGGGGGGATAACTATGCT.

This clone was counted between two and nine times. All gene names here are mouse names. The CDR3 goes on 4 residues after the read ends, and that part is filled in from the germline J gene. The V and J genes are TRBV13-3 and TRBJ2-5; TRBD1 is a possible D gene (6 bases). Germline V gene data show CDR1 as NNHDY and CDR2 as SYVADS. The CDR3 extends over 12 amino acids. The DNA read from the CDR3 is TGTGCCAGCAGAGGGGGATTCGAC. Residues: CASRGGFD. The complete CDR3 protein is CASRGGFDTQYF.

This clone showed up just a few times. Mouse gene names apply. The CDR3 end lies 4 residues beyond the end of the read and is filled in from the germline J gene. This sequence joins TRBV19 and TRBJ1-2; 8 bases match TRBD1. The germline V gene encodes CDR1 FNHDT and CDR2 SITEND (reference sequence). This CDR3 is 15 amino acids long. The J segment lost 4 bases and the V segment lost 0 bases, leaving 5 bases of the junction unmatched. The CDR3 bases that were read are TGTGCCAGCAGTATAGTCAGGGGGCGCGGCTCC. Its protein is CASSIVRGRGS. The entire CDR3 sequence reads CASSIVRGRGSDYTF.

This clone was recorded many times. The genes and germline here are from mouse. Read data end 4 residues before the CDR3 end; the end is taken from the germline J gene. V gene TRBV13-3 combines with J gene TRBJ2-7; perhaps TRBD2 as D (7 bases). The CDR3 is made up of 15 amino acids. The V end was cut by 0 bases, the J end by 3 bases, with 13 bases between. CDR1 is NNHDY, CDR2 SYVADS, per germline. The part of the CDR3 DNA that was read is TGTGCCAGCAGTGATGTGTGGGGGGCCTTCTAT. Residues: CASSDVWGAFY. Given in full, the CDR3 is CASSDVWGAFYEQYF.

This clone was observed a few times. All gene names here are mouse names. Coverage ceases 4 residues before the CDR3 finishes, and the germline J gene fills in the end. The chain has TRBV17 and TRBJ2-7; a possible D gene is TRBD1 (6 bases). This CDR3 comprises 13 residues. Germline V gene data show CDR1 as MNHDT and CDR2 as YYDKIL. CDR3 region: CASSSLGQYEQYF. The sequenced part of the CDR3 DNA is TGTGCTAGCAGTAGCCTCGGACAGTAT. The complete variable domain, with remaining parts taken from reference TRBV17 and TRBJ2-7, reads DTTVKQNPRYKLARVGKPVNLICSQTMNHDTMYWYQKKPNQAPKLLLFYYDKILNREADTFEKFQSSRPNNSFCSLYIGSAGLEYSAMYLCASSSLGQYEQYFGPGTRLTVL.

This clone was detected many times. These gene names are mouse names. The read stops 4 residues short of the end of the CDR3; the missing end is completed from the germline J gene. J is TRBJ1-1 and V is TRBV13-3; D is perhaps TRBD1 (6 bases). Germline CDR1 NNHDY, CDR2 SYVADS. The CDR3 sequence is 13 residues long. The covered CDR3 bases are TGTGCCAGCAGTGAAGGACAGCCTACA. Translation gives CASSEGQPT. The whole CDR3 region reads CASSEGQPTEVFF.

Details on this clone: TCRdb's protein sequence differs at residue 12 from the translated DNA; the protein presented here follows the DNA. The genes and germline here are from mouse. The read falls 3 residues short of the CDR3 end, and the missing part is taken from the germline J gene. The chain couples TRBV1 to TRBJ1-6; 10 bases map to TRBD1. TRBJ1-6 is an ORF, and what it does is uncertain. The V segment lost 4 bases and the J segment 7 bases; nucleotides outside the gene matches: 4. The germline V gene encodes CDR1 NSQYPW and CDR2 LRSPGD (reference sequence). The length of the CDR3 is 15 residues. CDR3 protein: CTCSEGQGKNSPLYF. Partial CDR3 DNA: TGCACCTGCAGTGAGGGACAGGGGAAGAATTCGCCC.

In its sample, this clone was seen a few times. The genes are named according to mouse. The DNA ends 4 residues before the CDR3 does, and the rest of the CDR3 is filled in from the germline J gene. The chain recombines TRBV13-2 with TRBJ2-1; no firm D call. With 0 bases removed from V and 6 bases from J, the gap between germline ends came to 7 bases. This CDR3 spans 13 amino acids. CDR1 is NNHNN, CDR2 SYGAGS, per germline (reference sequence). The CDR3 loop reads CASGDAIGAEQFF. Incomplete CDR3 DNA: TGTGCCAGCGGTGATGCTATTGGTGCT.